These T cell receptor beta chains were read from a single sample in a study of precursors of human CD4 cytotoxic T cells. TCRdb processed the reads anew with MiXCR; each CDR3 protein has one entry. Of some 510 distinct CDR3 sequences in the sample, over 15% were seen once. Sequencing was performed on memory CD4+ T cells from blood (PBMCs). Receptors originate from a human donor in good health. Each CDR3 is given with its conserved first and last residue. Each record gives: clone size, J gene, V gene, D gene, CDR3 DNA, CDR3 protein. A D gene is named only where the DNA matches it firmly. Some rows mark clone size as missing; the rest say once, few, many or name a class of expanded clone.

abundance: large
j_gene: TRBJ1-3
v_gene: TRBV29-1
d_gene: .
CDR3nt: TGCAGCGTTAAGGGGGGATCTGGAAACACCATATATTTT
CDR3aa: CSVKGGSGNTIYF

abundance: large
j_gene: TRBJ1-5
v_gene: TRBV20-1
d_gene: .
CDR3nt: TGCAGTGCTAATCTCATCCTAAATCAGCCCCAGCATTTT
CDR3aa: CSANLILNQPQHF

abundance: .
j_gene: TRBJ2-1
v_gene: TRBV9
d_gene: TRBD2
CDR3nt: TGTGCCAGCAGCATCGGACTAGCGGGAGGGCCATACAATGAGCAGTTCTTC
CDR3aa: CASSIGLAGGPYNEQFF

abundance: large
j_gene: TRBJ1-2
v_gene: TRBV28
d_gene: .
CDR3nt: TGTGCCAGCAGTCCAGGGGCTCCCTATGGCTACACCTTC
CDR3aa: CASSPGAPYGYTF

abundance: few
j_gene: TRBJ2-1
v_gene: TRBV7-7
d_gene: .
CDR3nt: TGTGCCAGCAGCCTCAACCGGGGCACTATGAATGAGCAGTTCTTC
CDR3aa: CASSLNRGTMNEQFF

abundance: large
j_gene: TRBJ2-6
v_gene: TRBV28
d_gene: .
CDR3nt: TGTGCCAGCACCCCGCTGACAGGAAGCTCTGGGGCCAACGTCCTGACTTTC
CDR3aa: CASTPLTGSSGANVLTF

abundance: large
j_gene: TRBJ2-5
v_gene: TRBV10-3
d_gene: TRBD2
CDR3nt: TGTGCCATCAGTGGGGGACTAGTTGGGCAAGAGACCCAGTACTTC
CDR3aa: CAISGGLVGQETQYF

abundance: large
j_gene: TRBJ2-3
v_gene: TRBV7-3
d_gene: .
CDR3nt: TGTGCCAGCGCATCTTCAGATACGCAGTATTTT
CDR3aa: CASASSDTQYF

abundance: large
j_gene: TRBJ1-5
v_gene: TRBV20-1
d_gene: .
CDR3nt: TGCAGTGCTCTCCCCCGAGGCCCAGATCAGCCCCAGCATTTT
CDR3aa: CSALPRGPDQPQHF

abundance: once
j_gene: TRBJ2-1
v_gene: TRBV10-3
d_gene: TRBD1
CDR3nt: TGTGCCATCAGTGAGTCGACCGGGACAGGTCGAGGAATAGGGGAGCAGTTCTTC
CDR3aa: CAISESTGTGRGIGEQFF

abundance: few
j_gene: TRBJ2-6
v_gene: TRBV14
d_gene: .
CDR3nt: TGTGCCAGCAGCCAAAAGCCCAGGATCAATTACTCTGGGGCCAACGTCCTGACTTTC
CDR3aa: CASSQKPRINYSGANVLTF

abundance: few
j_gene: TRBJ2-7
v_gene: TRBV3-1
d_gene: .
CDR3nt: TGTGCCAGCAGCCAAGTAACCTACGAGCAGTACTTC
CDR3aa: CASSQVTYEQYF

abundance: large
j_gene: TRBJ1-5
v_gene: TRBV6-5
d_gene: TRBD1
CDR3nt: TGTGCCAGCAGTTACGGGACAGATGGCAATCAGCCCCAGCATTTT
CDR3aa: CASSYGTDGNQPQHF

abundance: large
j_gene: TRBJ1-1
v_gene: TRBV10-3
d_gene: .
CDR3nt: TGTGCCATCAGTGGGGAACGGGGGAACACTGAAGCTTTCTTT
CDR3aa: CAISGERGNTEAFF

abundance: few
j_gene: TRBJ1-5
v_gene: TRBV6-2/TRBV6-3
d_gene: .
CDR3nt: TGTGCCAGCAGTACAGGGCTTCGGGGGCCCCAGCATTTT
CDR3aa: CASSTGLRGPQHF

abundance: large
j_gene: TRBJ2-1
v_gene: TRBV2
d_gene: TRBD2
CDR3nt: TGTGCCAGCAGTACCGGGACTAGTCGCCTAGGGCAGTTCTTC
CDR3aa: CASSTGTSRLGQFF

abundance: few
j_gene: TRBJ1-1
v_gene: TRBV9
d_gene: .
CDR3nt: TGTGCCAGCAGCCCGGGGGACGGACTGAACACTGAAGCTTTCTTT
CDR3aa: CASSPGDGLNTEAFF

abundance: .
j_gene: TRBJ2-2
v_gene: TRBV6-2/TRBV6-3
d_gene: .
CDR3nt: TGTGCCAGCAGTCCTGATCTAACCGGGGAGCTGTTTTTT
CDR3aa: CASSPDLTGELFF